This T cell receptor (beta chain) was recorded in a study of T cells after yellow fever vaccination. TCRdb itself ran the 5' RACE reads through MiXCR, one entry per CDR3 protein. The sample comprises hundreds of thousands of distinct CDR3 sequences, about 3.5% of which are singletons, and roughly a quarter rests with the top ten. V was cut by 4 bases and J by 5 bases, with 14 bases left in between. The germline CDR1 and CDR2 sequences are MGHRA and YSYEKL. The CDR3 extends over 14 amino acids. This sequence joins TRBV4-1 and TRBJ2-5, with D tentatively TRBD1 (5 bases). Sequenced here: PBMCs, sampled on the day of the yellow fever booster vaccination. The receptor was derived from a man younger than 30 who received the YFV17D yellow fever vaccine. The CDR3 region has the DNA TGCGCCAGCAGCCCCATACAGGAGCTCGAGACCCAGTACTTC. Amino acids: CASSPIQELETQYF.